This T cell receptor (beta chain) was recorded in a study of blood T cell repertoires in COVID-19. The wider study: COVID-19 samples collected from the United States, Italy and Spain covered acute and convalescent phases. T cells, B-cell-depleted T cells, or PBMCs supplied cDNA or gDNA.

The V gene's germline CDR1 is LGHDT and CDR2 YNNKEL (reference sequence). This CDR3 region has 17 residues. V was pared by 0 bases and J by 13 bases, with 12 bases of the junction left unmatched. Original analysis: It was from reference gene primer amplification that nucleated cell counts were estimated. Data came from immunoSEQ multiplex PCR; TCRdb stores just in-frame clones and leaves some out. V and J calls plus clone size are reproduced from that table; the DNA served to infer D and trimming. The sample yields some 260,000 clones, under 85% seen once. The sequencing sample was made of peripheral blood. This clonotype was sampled from a woman aged 40 to 49 with active or convalescent COVID-19. The rearrangement uses TRBV3-1 (or the pseudogene TRBV3-2) and TRBJ2-2; 12 bases align to TRBD2. The CDR3 loop is CASSQDPLELAGGPLFF. As DNA, the CDR3 is TGTGCCAGCAGCCAAGATCCGCTGGAGCTAGCGGGGGGGCCGCTGTTTTTT.